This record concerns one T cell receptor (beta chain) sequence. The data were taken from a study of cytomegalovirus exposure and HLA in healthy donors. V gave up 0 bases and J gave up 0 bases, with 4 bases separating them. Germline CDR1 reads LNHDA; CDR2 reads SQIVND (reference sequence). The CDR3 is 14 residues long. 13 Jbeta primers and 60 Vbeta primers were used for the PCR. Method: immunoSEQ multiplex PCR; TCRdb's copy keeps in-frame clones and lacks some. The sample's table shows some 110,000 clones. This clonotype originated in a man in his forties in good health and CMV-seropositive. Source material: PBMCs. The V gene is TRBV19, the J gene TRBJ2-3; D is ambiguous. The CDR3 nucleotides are TGTGCCAGTAGTATAGAGGGCAGCACAGATACGCAGTATTTT. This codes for CASSIEGSTDTQYF.